Shown below are 18 T cell receptor beta chains from a single sample sequenced in a study of blood T cell repertoires in COVID-19. Assay used: immunoSEQ multiplex PCR; TCRdb lists only in-frame clones, some missing. The sample records under 150,000 clones, 88% being singletons. What was sequenced was peripheral blood. These receptors were taken from a middle-aged man with active or convalescent COVID-19.

The V gene is TRBV6-6, the J gene TRBJ2-4, with D possibly being TRBD2 (5 bases). With 4 bases removed from V and 2 bases from J, the gap between germline ends came to 15 bases. Germline V gene data show CDR1 as MNHNY and CDR2 as SVGAGI (reference sequence). The CDR3 sequence is 16 residues long. The CDR3 spells CASSWESRRTKNIQYF. CDR3 bases: TGTGCCAGCAGTTGGGAAAGCCGGAGGACCAAAAACATTCAGTACTTC.

The V call is TRBV7-3, the J call TRBJ2-5; TRBD1 aligns across 7 bases. Germline loops: CDR1 SGHTA, CDR2 FQGTGA. V shed 5 bases, J shed 1 base, and the junction held 1 base outside the gene matches. This CDR3 is 13 amino acids long. The CDR3 here is CASSRDSQETQYF. The CDR3 nucleotides are TGTGCCAGCAGCCGGGACAGCCAAGAGACCCAGTACTTC.

V usage is TRBV5-8 and J usage is TRBJ2-3; 7 nucleotides match TRBD1. There are 16 residues in the CDR3. The V gene end was trimmed by 1 base and the J gene end by 3 bases; junction bases not matched to a gene: 8. Per germline, CDR1 SGHTS and CDR2 YDEGEE. CDR3 nucleotide sequence: TGTGCCAGCAGCTTGTATTACAGGGGTGGAACAGATACGCAGTATTTT. The encoded protein is CASSLYYRGGTDTQYF. The full variable domain, its missing parts supplied by reference TRBV5-8 and TRBJ2-3, is EAGVTQSPTHLIKTRGQQATLRCSPISGHTSVYWYQQALGLGLQFLLWYDEGEERNRGNFPPRFSGRQFPNYSSELNVNALELEDSALYLCASSLYYRGGTDTQYFGPGTRLTVL.

This clone was counted once. The chain uses TRBV25-1 and TRBJ2-3; 10 bases are a match to TRBD2. CDR1 and CDR2 (germline): MGHDK, SYGVNS. The CDR3 length is 16 residues. Trimming at V came to 5 bases and at J to 2 bases, leaving 7 bases not matched to a gene. CDR3 loop: CASSTPLAGATDTQYF. The CDR3 DNA follows: TGTGCCAGCAGTACCCCGCTAGCGGGAGCCACAGATACGCAGTATTTT.

CDR3 coding DNA: TGTGCCAGCAGTTTGACAGGGCCGTCACCCCTCCACTTT. This gives the protein CASSLTGPSPLHF. The chain is built from TRBV6-5 and TRBJ1-6; 7 bases match TRBD1. V was pared by 4 bases and J by 10 bases, with 4 bases of the junction left unmatched. Germline V CDR1 and CDR2: MNHEY, SVGAGI. There are 13 residues in the CDR3.

V and J are TRBV3-1 (or the pseudogene TRBV3-2) and TRBJ2-1; D remains unclear. In germline, CDR1 is LGHDT, CDR2 YNNKEL (reference sequence). The CDR3 runs to 13 residues. The V and J ends lost 4 bases and 10 bases respectively, with 14 bases between them. This CDR3 reads CASSLSRLGEQFF. As DNA, the CDR3 is TGTGCCAGCAGCCTCTCTAGGTTAGGCGAGCAGTTCTTC.

This clone was observed a few times. The rearrangement links TRBV27 to TRBJ2-7; possibly TRBD2 for D (5 bases). The CDR3 runs 14 residues. In germline, CDR1 is MNHEY, CDR2 SMNVEV (reference sequence). The V end was cut by 6 bases, the J end by 2 bases, with 14 bases between. CDR3 loop: CASRTPTGTYEQYF. In nucleotides, the CDR3 is TGTGCCAGCAGGACCCCGACGGGGACCTACGAGCAGTACTTC.

The chain couples TRBV5-1 to TRBJ2-1, with TRBD1 identical over 8 bases. CDR1 is SGHRS, CDR2 YFSETQ, per germline. V shed 0 bases and J 15 bases; nucleotides not matched to a gene: 8. The CDR3 sequence is 13 residues long. The CDR3: CASSLDGQGLGFF. CDR3 DNA sequence: TGCGCCAGCAGCTTGGACGGACAGGGTTTAGGGTTCTTC.

This chain joins TRBV6-1 and TRBJ2-6; no clear D. The V gene's germline CDR1 is MNHNS and CDR2 SASEGT. V was trimmed by 1 base and J by 3 bases, leaving 10 bases between them. The CDR3 covers 16 residues. The CDR3 is CASSEGPLGGANVLTF. The CDR3 bases are TGTGCCAGCAGTGAAGGCCCGCTCGGTGGGGCCAACGTCCTGACTTTC.

This rearrangement joins TRBV6-5 to TRBJ1-6; 9 bases agree with TRBD1. V dropped 6 bases and J dropped 8; count of bases not matched to a gene: 2. Looked up from germline, CDR1 is MNHEY and CDR2 is SVGAGI. The CDR3 sequence is 13 residues long. This chain's CDR3 is CASRGQGDSPLHF. In DNA form, the CDR3 reads TGTGCCAGCAGGGGACAGGGTGATTCACCCCTCCACTTT.

The chain carries TRBV7-9 and TRBJ2-2; TRBD1 aligns across 9 bases. The CDR3 has 15 residues. Per germline, CDR1 SEHNR and CDR2 FQNEAQ (reference sequence). J gave up 7 bases and V 5 bases, and 8 bases lay outside the gene matches. The CDR3 is CASSTRTGDIGELFF. In nucleotides, the CDR3 is TGTGCCAGCAGCACCCGGACAGGGGATATCGGGGAGCTGTTTTTT.

The chain links TRBV1 to TRBJ2-1; TRBD2 reflects the table's D call only, with no check against the DNA. TRBV1 is labeled a pseudogene. CDR3 length: 17 amino acids. The CDR3 spells CTSTSGRDPGSYNEQFF. CDR3 nucleotides: TGCACCAGTACTAGCGGGAGGGATCCGGGGTCCTACAATGAGCAGTTCTTC.

V gene TRBV5-4 combines with J gene TRBJ1-4, with D tentatively TRBD1 (6 bases). From germline, CDR1 is SGHNT and CDR2 YYREEE (reference sequence). The CDR3 is 17 amino acids. Trimming took 4 bases from V and 0 from J, leaving 16 bases between them. The CDR3 coding sequence is TGTGCCAGCAGCCATACAGGGTTTCATGCAACTAATGAAAAACTGTTTTTT. Amino acids: CASSHTGFHATNEKLFF.

This chain connects TRBV4-2 to TRBJ2-7, with TRBD1 identical over 8 bases. V gave up 3 bases and J gave up 1 base; unmatched junction bases: 5. The germline gives CDR1 LGHNA, CDR2 YNFKEQ. CDR3 size: 15 residues. For the CDR3, the DNA is TGTGCCAGCAGCCAGTCAGGGGGCGAATCCTACGAGCAGTACTTC. This gives the protein CASSQSGGESYEQYF.

The chain carries TRBV5-1 and TRBJ2-2; D not certain. CDR1 and CDR2 from the germline V gene are SGHRS and YFSETQ. V lost 0 bases to trimming and J lost 4 bases, with 4 bases between them. CDR3 length: 13 residues. Written as DNA, the CDR3 is TGCGCCAGCAGCTTGGCCGTCACCGGGGAGCTGTTTTTT. It encodes CASSLAVTGELFF.

V usage is TRBV28 and J usage is TRBJ1-2; 10 bases are a match to TRBD1. CDR1 is MDHEN and CDR2 is SYDVKM in the germline V gene. The CDR3 covers 14 residues. J was trimmed by 6 bases and V by 6 bases; bases with no gene match: 7. DNA of the CDR3: TGTGCCAGCAGGACAGGGGGCGCATCAGATGGCTACACCTTC. It encodes CASRTGGASDGYTF.

The chain uses TRBV27 and TRBJ1-5; 9 bases line up with TRBD1. V lost 6 bases and J lost 4; bases outside the gene matches: 4. The CDR3 is 14 residues long. CDR1 is MNHEY and CDR2 is SMNVEV in the germline V gene (reference sequence). This chain's CDR3 is CASSRGQGNQPQHF. CDR3 nucleotide sequence: TGTGCCAGCAGCCGAGGACAGGGGAATCAGCCCCAGCATTTT.

The rearrangement uses TRBV29-1 and TRBJ1-1; D not certain. Germline V gene data show CDR1 as SQVTM and CDR2 as ANQGSEA. The CDR3 extends over 11 amino acids. Trimming removed 4 bases from V and 6 bases from J, with 9 bases in between. CDR3: CSVGSGAEAFF. In DNA, the CDR3 is TGCAGCGTTGGCTCCGGGGCTGAAGCTTTCTTT.